This T cell receptor (beta chain) was obtained from a study of post-analysis software for immune sequencing data. Turning to the study itself: Disease courses included relapsing-remitting, secondary progressive and progressive-relapsing multiple sclerosis. Study results and limitations: The authors found that F measure strongly co-clustered same-batch samples. Patients used about five TRBV segments, including TRBV5-6, TRBV5-1 and TRBV20-1, more often than controls.

The germline V gene encodes CDR1 SGHRS and CDR2 YFSETQ. V was clipped by 1 base and J by 4 bases; unmatched bases: 8. The CDR3 is 16 residues long. The library was made from cDNA and included unique molecular identifiers. TCRdb re-analysed the PCR reads in MiXCR, keeping a single row per CDR3 protein. The data hold fewer than 850,000 distinct CDR3 sequences, with around 27% observed a single time. Remarks on this clonotype: What it binds is unknown.

J is TRBJ2-3 and V is TRBV5-1, with 8 bases identical to TRBD2. The sample was blood. This TCR was sampled from a girl aged 10-17 years with multiple sclerosis. In nucleotides, the CDR3 is TGCGCCAGCAGCTTGTCGGGAGGGCCATTCCCAGATACGCAGTATTTT. Translation gives CASSLSGGPFPDTQYF.